This entry describes one T cell receptor (beta chain). Its antigen is undetermined. Patients had HPV-negative, locally advanced oral cavity squamous cell carcinoma. Germline V gene data show CDR1 as SGHNT and CDR2 as YYREEE (reference sequence). V was clipped by 4 bases and J by 9 bases; unmatched bases: 8. The CDR3 sequence is 13 residues long. These data originate in a study of neoadjuvant anti-PD-1 for oral cavity cancer. Libraries were prepared by immunoSEQ multiplex PCR; TCRdb keeps only in-frame clonotypes and omits some of them. The top ten clones hold over 20% of a sample with approximately 11,000 clones, under 65% of them seen once. Study-level results: Larger post-treatment preexisting tumor clones tracked with greater tumor shrinkage.

The chain employs TRBV5-4 and TRBJ1-1; 8 bases are a match to TRBD1. The sample was tumor tissue, taken before nivolumab (anti-PD-1) treatment. This TCR came from a person aged 35-80 years with oral cavity squamous cell carcinoma. The CDR3 reads CASSPPGGAQAFF. The DNA for the CDR3 is TGTGCCAGCAGCCCCCCAGGGGGCGCTCAAGCTTTCTTT.